This passage covers 21 T cell receptor beta chains from one sample sequenced in a study of PD-L1 blockade in urothelial cancer. The time point: pretreatment peripheral blood. Clones were read by immunoSEQ multiplex PCR, and TCRdb kept only the in-frame ones, dropping some. The sample comprises under 40,000 clones, 65% to 90% of which are singletons, and about 6.8% rests with the top ten. Source: PBMCs, taken around atezolizumab (anti-PD-L1) treatment. These TCRs come from a man aged 55-75 years with urothelial cancer.

The chain couples TRBV2 to TRBJ1-4; D call uncertain. The CDR3 sequence is 13 residues long. The germline CDR1 and CDR2 sequences are SNHLY and FYNNEI. The V end was cut by 4 bases, the J end by 7 bases, with 10 bases between. CDR3 coding DNA: TGTGCCAGCAGTGCCGGCGGCGGTGAAAAACTGTTTTTT. The encoded protein is CASSAGGGEKLFF.

This clone appeared a single time. The V call is TRBV28, the J call TRBJ1-5; TRBD1 matches at 7 bases. The germline V gene encodes CDR1 MDHEN and CDR2 SYDVKM. The CDR3 length is 16 residues. Trimming cost V 4 bases and J 2 bases; bases outside gene matches: 8. The CDR3 region is CASSWDSQSGNQPQHF. The CDR3 nucleotides are TGTGCCAGCAGTTGGGACAGCCAGTCTGGCAATCAGCCCCAGCATTTT. Full variable domain (remainder filled in from reference TRBV28 and TRBJ1-5): DVKVTQSSRYLVKRTGEKVFLECVQDMDHENMFWYRQDPGLGLRLIYFSYDVKMKEKGDIPEGYSVSREKKERFSLILESASTNQTSMYLCASSWDSQSGNQPQHFGDGTRLSIL.

The rearrangement uses TRBV4-1 and TRBJ2-4; D gene uncertain. V lost 0 bases and J lost 8, with 11 bases in between. Germline V gene sequence: CDR1 MGHRA, CDR2 YSYEKL. The CDR3 spans 14 residues. The CDR3 here is CASSQELGMDIQYF. For the CDR3, the DNA is TGCGCCAGCAGCCAAGAACTGGGCATGGACATTCAGTACTTC.

This clone has just one count. V and J are TRBV10-2 and TRBJ2-1; D not certain. Deletions cut 5 bases from V and 6 bases from J, with 11 bases between. The CDR3 length is 13 residues. In germline, CDR1 is WSHSY, CDR2 SAAADI. CDR3 loop: CASSSSWLNEQFF. The CDR3 DNA reads TGCGCCAGCAGTAGTTCGTGGCTCAATGAGCAGTTCTTC.

The chain employs TRBV28 and TRBJ1-2, with a possible D match to TRBD1 (5 bases). The germline V gene has CDR1 MDHEN and CDR2 SYDVKM. CDR3 length: 14 residues. The V end lost 6 bases, the J end lost 8 bases, and 19 bases lay between the germline ends. CDR3 nucleotide sequence: TGTGCCAGCAGCCCCACGCTGTGGGAGGGGGGCTACACCTTC. Translation gives CASSPTLWEGGYTF.

This clone has only a few counts. The V call is TRBV7-8, the J call TRBJ2-7, with a weak D call TRBD1 (6 bases). V dropped 1 base and J dropped 7 bases, with 14 bases sitting between them. Germline V CDR1 and CDR2: SGHVS, FQNEAQ. The CDR3 loop spans 14 amino acids. This chain's CDR3 is CASSLDRTAREQYF. CDR3 DNA: TGTGCCAGCAGCTTAGACAGGACAGCGCGGGAGCAGTACTTC.

This clone was observed a handful of times. This rearrangement joins TRBV7-2 to TRBJ2-2; TRBD2 aligns across 10 bases. The V segment lost 5 bases and the J segment 6 bases; nucleotides outside the gene matches: 9. The germline V gene encodes CDR1 SGHTA and CDR2 FQGNSA. This CDR3 contains 16 residues. The DNA for the CDR3 is TGTGCCAGCAGCCAGAGCGGGGGGGATAGCCCCGGGGAGCTGTTTTTT. Protein product: CASSQSGGDSPGELFF.

This clone was found once. This sequence joins TRBV6-1 and TRBJ1-6; 7 bases match TRBD1. This CDR3 is 13 amino acids long. With V trimmed by 10 bases and J by 4 bases, 4 bases remained unmatched. Germline CDR1 reads MNHNS; CDR2 reads SASEGT. CDR3 region: CATRTGYNSPLHF. The CDR3 DNA reads TGTGCCACGCGGACAGGTTATAATTCACCCCTCCACTTT.

V usage is TRBV28 and J usage is TRBJ1-4, with D hard to call. Germline CDR1 is MDHEN and CDR2 is SYDVKM. The CDR3 covers 13 residues. V was shortened by 6 bases and J by 5 bases, with 10 bases between the two germline ends. The CDR3 protein is CASRRTTNEKLFF. In DNA, the CDR3 is TGTGCCAGCAGGCGAACCACCAATGAAAAACTGTTTTTT.

V gene TRBV7-9 combines with J gene TRBJ1-6; possibly TRBD1 for D (6 bases). Deletions cut 5 bases from V and 7 bases from J, with 18 bases between. Germline CDR1 is SEHNR and CDR2 is FQNEAQ (reference sequence). This CDR3 is 16 amino acids long. This CDR3 reads CASSPSGGRKNSPLHF. The CDR3 nucleotides read TGTGCCAGCAGCCCCTCGGGGGGGCGAAAGAATTCACCCCTCCACTTT.

The chain carries TRBV2 and TRBJ2-2; the D gene is possibly TRBD1 (5 bases). Trimming removed 7 bases from V and 3 bases from J, with 9 bases in between. CDR1 is SNHLY, CDR2 FYNNEI, per germline. This CDR3 has 13 residues. CDR3 DNA sequence: TGTGCCAGCAAGACAGAATACACCGGGGAGCTGTTTTTT. Amino acid sequence: CASKTEYTGELFF.

This chain connects TRBV4-1 to TRBJ1-6; 8 nucleotides agree with TRBD1. The V segment lost 4 bases and the J segment 7 bases; nucleotides outside the gene matches: 6. CDR3 size: 15 residues. Germline values: CDR1 MGHRA, CDR2 YSYEKL. The CDR3 region has the DNA TGCGCCAGCAGCCCTCGGACAGGGTCCAATTCACCCCTCCACTTT. This codes for CASSPRTGSNSPLHF.

This clone was seen only once. The same CDR3 also results from other DNA sequences found in this sample. This sequence joins TRBV6-4 and TRBJ2-2, with 9 bases identical to TRBD2. The CDR3 consists of 15 residues. The V segment lost 0 bases and the J segment 6 bases; nucleotides outside the gene matches: 2. Per the germline V gene, CDR1 is MRHNA and CDR2 is SNTAGT. The CDR3 region is CASSDSAGGPGELFF. The CDR3 nucleotides are TGTGCCAGCAGTGACTCGGCGGGGGGGCCCGGGGAGCTGTTTTTT.

The chain carries TRBV6-1 and TRBJ2-7; D may be TRBD1 (5 bases). CDR1 MNHNS and CDR2 SASEGT come from the germline V gene. V was pared by 2 bases and J by 0 bases, with 11 bases between. This CDR3 comprises 15 residues. CDR3 sequence (DNA): TGTGCCAGCAGTGAATTGACAGATAGCTCCTACGAGCAGTACTTC. As protein: CASSELTDSSYEQYF.

V is TRBV19 and J is TRBJ1-6, with TRBD1 as a possible D gene (5 bases). The CDR3 covers 14 residues. CDR1 LNHDA and CDR2 SQIVND come from the germline V gene (reference sequence). Trimming took off 6 bases at V and 8 bases at J, with 14 bases between the two ends. The CDR3 spells CASSPDRADSPLHF. The CDR3 DNA reads TGTGCCAGTAGCCCAGACAGAGCCGATTCACCCCTCCACTTT.

The genes are TRBV25-1 and TRBJ2-7; TRBD2 might be the D (6 bases). CDR1 MGHDK and CDR2 SYGVNS come from the germline V gene. There are 13 residues in the CDR3. Trimming cost V 10 bases and J 3 bases, with 16 bases left between them. CDR3 loop: CATGGPGNYEQYF. In nucleotides, the CDR3 is TGTGCCACCGGGGGACCAGGGAACTACGAGCAGTACTTC.

Only one count was recorded for this clone. The V gene is TRBV5-1, the J gene TRBJ2-3, with D maybe TRBD1 (6 bases). This CDR3 is 12 amino acids long. The germline gives CDR1 SGHRS, CDR2 YFSETQ. V was cut by 2 bases and J by 6 bases, with 7 bases left in between. CDR3 sequence reads: CASSFQGDTQYF. Here the CDR3 DNA reads TGCGCCAGCAGCTTCCAGGGGGATACGCAGTATTTT.

The chain's CDR3 is CASSLVRASGVTYNEQFF. CDR3 in DNA: TGTGCCAGCAGCTTAGTCAGGGCTAGCGGGGTTACCTACAATGAGCAGTTCTTC. This chain connects TRBV7-9 to TRBJ2-1, with TRBD2 identical over 9 bases. Trimming at V came to 1 base and at J to 2 bases, leaving 9 bases not matched to a gene. Germline V gene lookup returns CDR1 SEHNR and CDR2 FQNEAQ (reference sequence). The CDR3 contains 18 residues.

This rearrangement joins TRBV30 to TRBJ2-4, with 9 bases lining up with TRBD2. The CDR3 spans 16 residues. CDR1 GTSNPN and CDR2 SVGIG come from the germline V gene (reference sequence). In nucleotides, the CDR3 is TGTGCGCTACAAGCGGGCGGGGGGGAGTCGGCAAACATTCAGTACTTC. This sequence encodes CALQAGGGESANIQYF.

In this sample, this clone turned up a few times. The V gene is TRBV25-1, the J gene TRBJ2-7, with D unresolved. The V end was cut by 8 bases, the J end by 6 bases, with 11 bases between. Germline CDR1 is MGHDK and CDR2 is SYGVNS. The CDR3 totals 11 residues. As DNA, the CDR3 is TGTGCCAGCCAGATGGGCCTCGAGCAGTACTTC. Translation: CASQMGLEQYF.

The V and J genes are TRBV9 and TRBJ2-3; TRBD2 aligns across 8 bases. The CDR3 runs to 15 residues. Trimming took 5 bases from V and 2 from J; bases not matched to a gene: 7. Germline loops: CDR1 SGDLS, CDR2 YYNGEE. The CDR3 loop is CASRPGAGVTDTQYF. CDR3 coding DNA: TGTGCCAGCAGGCCGGGAGCGGGGGTCACAGATACGCAGTATTTT.